The 24 T cell receptor beta chains given below trace back to one sample, sequenced in a study of T cells after yellow fever vaccination. Via MiXCR, TCRdb re-called the 5' RACE reads, giving one row per CDR3 protein. The data contain hundreds of thousands of distinct CDR3 sequences, about 14% of them singletons. The sequences come from PBMCs, collected on the day of the yellow fever booster vaccination. The receptors were sampled from a man aged 25-40 years who received the YFV17D yellow fever vaccine.

This clonotype was seen a handful of times. The chain recombines TRBV10-3 with TRBJ2-3; no definite D call. The CDR3 is 11 residues long. V shed 9 bases and J shed 2 bases, with 6 bases lying between them. Germline CDR1 is ENHRY and CDR2 is SYGVKD. The CDR3 DNA reads TGTGCCATATGGTCCACAGATACGCAGTATTTT. This encodes CAIWSTDTQYF.

This clonotype was detected ten times or more. This chain connects TRBV29-1 to TRBJ2-2; possible D gene TRBD1, 6 bases. In germline, CDR1 is SQVTM, CDR2 ANQGSEA. The CDR3 runs 15 residues. V shed 5 bases and J shed 6 bases, with 19 bases lying between them. This chain's CDR3 is CSVWAGTTRAGELFF. CDR3 coding DNA: TGCAGCGTTTGGGCCGGGACAACTCGTGCCGGGGAGCTGTTTTTT.

The genes are TRBV20-1 and TRBJ2-3; TRBD2 agrees at 11 bases. This CDR3 is 16 amino acids long. Germline CDR1 and CDR2: DFQATT and SNEGSKA (reference sequence). V lost 4 bases, J lost 6 bases, and 12 bases stayed unmatched. CDR3 in DNA: TGCAGTGCTACCACCATGACTAGCGGGGAGGGGGATACGCAGTATTTT. Translated: CSATTMTSGEGDTQYF.

Many counts were recorded for this clonotype. The rearrangement joins TRBV5-4 to TRBJ2-3; D unclear. The CDR3 totals 12 residues. The germline V gene encodes CDR1 SGHNT and CDR2 YYREEE (reference sequence). Trimming removed 0 bases at V and 9 bases at J, with 8 bases between. The CDR3 DNA sequence: TGTGCCAGCAGCTTGGACCTAGGAACGCAGTATTTT. Its protein is CASSLDLGTQYF. The complete variable domain, with remaining parts taken from reference TRBV5-4 and TRBJ2-3, reads ETGVTQSPTHLIKTRGQQVTLRCSSQSGHNTVSWYQQALGQGPQFIFQYYREEENGRGNFPPRFSGLQFPNYSSELNVNALELDDSALYLCASSLDLGTQYFGPGTRLTVL.

The chain has TRBV4-2 and TRBJ2-3, with unresolved D. The germline V and J ends were trimmed by 0 bases and 0 bases, with 4 bases remaining between them. Germline loops: CDR1 LGHNA, CDR2 YNFKEQ. This CDR3 comprises 14 residues. The CDR3 coding sequence is TGTGCCAGCAGCCAAGAGGCGAGCACAGATACGCAGTATTTT. Translation gives CASSQEASTDTQYF.

The chain links TRBV19 to TRBJ2-3, with TRBD1 matching 12 bases. In germline, CDR1 is LNHDA, CDR2 SQIVND (reference sequence). There are 17 residues in the CDR3. V shed 4 bases, J shed 5 bases, and the junction held 10 bases outside the gene matches. CDR3 amino acids: CASSTPRDRGHGDTQYF. CDR3 in DNA: TGTGCCAGTAGTACACCAAGGGACAGGGGGCATGGAGATACGCAGTATTTT.

This chain links TRBV3-1 with TRBJ2-7; D is uncertain. V was cut by 2 bases and J by 0 bases, with 5 bases left in between. The CDR3 has 13 amino acids. In germline, CDR1 is LGHDT, CDR2 YNNKEL (reference sequence). In nucleotides, the CDR3 is TGTGCCAGCAGCCAATACTCCTCCTACGAGCAGTACTTC. It specifies CASSQYSSYEQYF.

This clonotype was seen a handful of times. The chain combines TRBV7-2 with TRBJ2-3; no definite D call. V lost 5 bases, J lost 4 bases, and 7 bases lay in between. Germline CDR1 and CDR2: SGHTA and FQGNSA. The CDR3 is 12 residues long. The CDR3 nucleotides are TGTGCCAGCAGCCCGAATTCAGATACGCAGTATTTT. This codes for CASSPNSDTQYF. Complete variable domain (other parts from reference TRBV7-2 and TRBJ2-3): GAGVSQSPSNKVTEKGKDVELRCDPISGHTALYWYRQSLGQGLEFLIYFQGNSAPDKSGLPSDRFSAERTGGSVSTLTIQRTQQEDSAVYLCASSPNSDTQYFGPGTRLTVL.

The rearrangement joins TRBV28 to TRBJ2-7, with no clear D. V was pared by 8 bases and J by 6 bases, with 17 bases between. The length of the CDR3 is 13 residues. Germline V gene data show CDR1 as MDHEN and CDR2 as SYDVKM. The CDR3 DNA reads TGTGCCAGCGCCCCAGGACCCCCGCGCGAGCAGTACTTC. It codes for CASAPGPPREQYF. Drawing the rest from reference TRBV28 and TRBJ2-7, the complete variable domain is DVKVTQSSRYLVKRTGEKVFLECVQDMDHENMFWYRQDPGLGLRLIYFSYDVKMKEKGDIPEGYSVSREKKERFSLILESASTNQTSMYLCASAPGPPREQYFGPGTRLTVT.

The table lists this clonotype with many counts. The CDR3 DNA sequence: TGTGCCAGCAGTTTGCCCGGGAGTAGGAGCGAGCAGTACTTC. Translating gives CASSLPGSRSEQYF. The genes are TRBV12-3 or TRBV12-4 and TRBJ2-7, with D tentatively TRBD2 (6 bases). The V end lost 3 bases, the J end lost 6 bases, and 15 bases lay between the germline ends. The CDR3 consists of 14 residues.

The sample holds a few counts of this clonotype. The chain is built from TRBV24-1 and TRBJ2-2; D gene unclear. CDR1 and CDR2 from the germline V gene are KGHDR and SFDVKD. The V gene lost 3 bases and the J gene lost 3 bases, with 10 bases spanning the gap. This CDR3 comprises 15 residues. The CDR3 DNA follows: TGTGCCACCAGTGATCCGCGACTGGACACCGGGGAGCTGTTTTTT. Its translation: CATSDPRLDTGELFF.

The chain combines TRBV18 with TRBJ2-3; 8 positions agree with TRBD2. The V gene end was trimmed by 0 bases and the J gene end by 14 bases; junction bases not matched to a gene: 13. Germline V gives CDR1 KGHSH, CDR2 LQKENI. This CDR3 is built from 15 residues. CDR3 loop: CASSPPFDREGPSYF. CDR3 bases: TGTGCCAGCTCACCACCTTTCGACCGGGAGGGCCCCTCGTATTTT.

The sample holds many counts of this clonotype. The chain combines TRBV7-2 with TRBJ2-7; 7 bases agree with TRBD1. V was pared by 5 bases and J by 7 bases, with 8 bases of the junction left unmatched. This CDR3 is built from 13 residues. Per the germline V gene, CDR1 is SGHTA and CDR2 is FQGNSA. DNA of the CDR3: TGTGCCAGCAGCCAAACTAGGACAGGAGAGCAGTACTTC. Translating gives CASSQTRTGEQYF.

About this clonotype: One end of the junction is discordant with germline, which a read error may explain. The rearrangement links TRBV7-9 to TRBJ1-3; D unclear. CDR3 length equals 13 residues. Germline CDR1 and CDR2: SEHNR and FQNEAQ (reference sequence). This chain's CDR3 is CASSLDPGSTIYF. For the CDR3, the DNA is TGTGCCAGCAGCTTAGATCCCGGAAGCACCATATATTTT. Using reference TRBV7-9 and TRBJ1-3 for the parts outside the CDR3, the full variable domain is DTGVSQNPRHKITKRGQNVTFRCDPISEHNRLYWYRQTLGQGPEFLTYFQNEAQLEKSRLLSDRFSAERPKGSFSTLEIQRTEQGDSAMYLCASSLDPGSTIYFGEGSWLTVV.

V is TRBV18 and J is TRBJ2-1; the D is unclear. This CDR3 region has 11 residues. Trimming pared 5 bases from V and 8 bases from J, leaving 7 bases between. The germline gives CDR1 KGHSH, CDR2 LQKENI. CDR3 amino acids: CASSEGDEQFF. In DNA form, the CDR3 reads TGTGCCAGCTCAGAAGGCGATGAGCAGTTCTTC.

The J gene is TRBJ1-2, the V gene TRBV7-9, with D possibly being TRBD1 (6 bases). Germline values: CDR1 SEHNR, CDR2 FQNEAQ (reference sequence). The CDR3 has 14 residues. V was clipped by 4 bases and J by 3 bases, with 12 bases between them. As DNA, the CDR3 is TGTGCCAGCAGCTACGGACAGTCCGACTATGGCTACACCTTC. Translation: CASSYGQSDYGYTF.

The chain recombines TRBV7-2 with TRBJ1-6; 7 bases match TRBD1. Germline values: CDR1 SGHTA, CDR2 FQGNSA. This CDR3 comprises 15 residues. V was pared by 8 bases and J by 7 bases, with 11 bases of the junction left unmatched. CDR3 DNA: TGTGCCAGCCGCCTTCCGGGACAGATAAATTCACCCCTCCACTTT. This sequence encodes CASRLPGQINSPLHF.

The chain combines TRBV20-1 with TRBJ2-3; D possibly corresponds to TRBD2 (6 bases). This CDR3 region has 16 residues. Trimming removed 0 bases at V and 4 bases at J, with 17 bases between. CDR1 and CDR2 (germline): DFQATT, SNEGSKA (reference sequence). The CDR3 is CSARDGAGRGPDTQYF. In DNA, the CDR3 is TGCAGTGCTAGAGATGGGGCGGGAAGGGGCCCAGATACGCAGTATTTT.

This clonotype occurred a few times. J is TRBJ2-4 and V is TRBV5-1, with D tentatively TRBD1 or TRBD2 (5 bases each). Trimming stripped 4 bases from V and 14 bases from J, with 19 bases between. The CDR3 is made up of 13 amino acids. Germline loops: CDR1 SGHRS, CDR2 YFSETQ. CDR3 coding DNA: TGCGCCAGCAGCGAGAGAGGGACCGGGTACGAGTACTTC. Its translation is CASSERGTGYEYF.

The table lists this clonotype with a few counts. J is TRBJ2-1 and V is TRBV9, with D unresolved. Germline V CDR1 and CDR2: SGDLS, YYNGEE. This CDR3 contains 16 residues. Trimming removed 0 bases from V and 7 bases from J, with 17 bases in between. CDR3 in amino acids: CASSVAKGKGGNEQFF. CDR3 DNA: TGTGCCAGCAGCGTAGCGAAGGGCAAGGGTGGGAATGAGCAGTTCTTC.

This clonotype was detected a few times. The rearrangement links TRBV20-1 to TRBJ2-7; tentative D call: TRBD1 (5 bases). The length of the CDR3 is 13 residues. V shed 2 bases and J shed 3 bases, with 11 bases lying between them. Germline V lookup: CDR1 DFQATT, CDR2 SNEGSKA (reference sequence). This CDR3 reads CSARKAQGYEQYF. CDR3 bases: TGCAGTGCTAGAAAGGCCCAGGGCTACGAGCAGTACTTC.

This clonotype was seen only a few times. The chain uses TRBV28 and TRBJ2-7; 7 nucleotides match TRBD1. This CDR3 region has 15 residues. Germline lookup yields CDR1 MDHEN and CDR2 SYDVKM. Unmatched junction bases numbered 10, after V lost 5 bases and J lost 3 bases. The CDR3 sequence is CASSHPSQGVYEQYF. CDR3 coding DNA: TGTGCCAGCAGTCACCCATCTCAGGGGGTCTACGAGCAGTACTTC.

This clonotype was observed a handful of times. The rearrangement joins TRBV12-3 or TRBV12-4 to TRBJ2-5; a possible D gene is TRBD2 (5 bases). The CDR3 has 14 amino acids. V lost 7 bases and J lost 5, with 17 bases in between. The CDR3 DNA reads TGTGCCAGCACCCCCGGCTGGGTAGCGGAGACCCAGTACTTC. It encodes CASTPGWVAETQYF.

The V call is TRBV9, the J call TRBJ2-3; possibly TRBD1 for D (6 bases). Germline assignment: CDR1 SGDLS and CDR2 YYNGEE. The CDR3 is 14 residues long. V was trimmed by 0 bases and J by 4 bases, leaving 9 bases between them. CDR3 loop: CASSVEQGPDTQYF. As DNA, the CDR3 is TGTGCCAGCAGCGTAGAACAGGGCCCAGATACGCAGTATTTT.